This T cell receptor (beta chain) was captured in a study of cytomegalovirus exposure and HLA in healthy donors. Study results and limitations: It was confirmed in vitro that a few of the CMV-associated chains were specific for CMV antigens. Sequence variants that were highly shared formed a cluster that was likely a sequencing artifact. There were some V segments, including TRBV6-2 and TRBV6-3, excluded as indistinguishable. Researchers catalogued approximately 170 TCR beta chains as cytomegalovirus-associated.

Notes on this clone: Its antigen is currently unknown.

PCR amplification relied on 60 Vbeta primers (plus 13 Jbeta primers). Data came from immunoSEQ multiplex PCR; TCRdb stores just in-frame clones and leaves some out. The table has roughly 180,000 clones, roughly four fifths seen once; the top ten hold approximately 2.3%. Germline CDR1 and CDR2: SGHRS and YFSETQ. V was clipped by 2 bases and J by 5 bases, with 10 bases between them. The CDR3 loop spans 14 amino acids. The clonotype was recovered from a female donor in good health and CMV-seronegative. The material sequenced was PBMCs. V and J are TRBV5-1 and TRBJ2-2; D possibly corresponds to TRBD2 (5 bases). Here the CDR3 reads CASSLAVGTGELFF. The DNA for the CDR3 is TGCGCCAGCAGCTTAGCGGTAGGGACCGGGGAGCTGTTTTTT.